These 7 T cell receptor beta chains were sequenced from one sample in a study of T-cell reconstitution after alpha-beta-depleted transplantation in children. As it was prepared, the TCRbeta library received unique molecular identifiers. In TCRdb, the PCR reads were re-called with MiXCR into one record per CDR3 protein. The data hold just over 950,000 distinct CDR3 sequences, with about 26% observed a single time. The sample here was PBMCs, mostly from graft donor cells, taken 360 days after TCRalphabeta/CD19-depleted stem cell transplant. The receptor set was obtained from a boy younger than two who had a stem cell transplant for SCID, so the T cells may come from the graft donor.

This clonotype was picked up a small number of times. The V and J genes are TRBV6-5 and TRBJ2-3; 14 nucleotides line up with TRBD2. Germline trimming cut 4 bases from V and 7 bases from J; bases unmatched to any gene: 4. The CDR3 runs 15 residues. Germline V gives CDR1 MNHEY, CDR2 SVGAGI. The CDR3 nucleotides read TGTGCCAGCAGTTCTAGGACTAGCGGGGGGAATACGCAGTATTTT. Protein: CASSSRTSGGNTQYF.

The J gene is TRBJ2-7, the V gene TRBV30; D may match TRBD1 or TRBD2 (5 bases each). CDR3 length: 13 residues. The germline V and J ends were trimmed by 5 bases and 4 bases, with 15 bases remaining between them. Germline V gene sequence: CDR1 GTSNPN, CDR2 SVGIG (reference sequence). Here the CDR3 reads CAWSRGSGYEQYF. The CDR3 DNA sequence: TGTGCCTGGTCGAGGGGTTCTGGATACGAGCAGTACTTC.

The rearrangement links TRBV9 to TRBJ1-4, with D possibly matching TRBD1 (5 bases). Germline V gene data show CDR1 as SGDLS and CDR2 as YYNGEE. This CDR3 comprises 15 residues. V lost 4 bases to trimming and J lost 6 bases, with 16 bases between them. The CDR3 here is CASSPRDREYEKLFF. The CDR3 DNA follows: TGTGCCAGCAGCCCGAGGGACCGAGAGTATGAAAAACTGTTTTTT.

This chain connects TRBV20-1 to TRBJ2-5; either TRBD1 or TRBD2 may fit D (5 bases each). This CDR3 comprises 15 residues. V was cut by 1 base and J by 4 bases, with 16 bases left in between. Per the germline V gene, CDR1 is DFQATT and CDR2 is SNEGSKA (reference sequence). CDR3 coding DNA: TGCAGTGCTAGAGCGGTCGAAAGAGGGGTAGAGACCCAGTACTTC. Translating gives CSARAVERGVETQYF.

The chain carries TRBV6-2 or TRBV6-3 and TRBJ2-3; D is possibly TRBD1 or TRBD2 (6 bases each). Germline lookup yields CDR1 MNHEY and CDR2 SVGEGT. The CDR3 length is 16 residues. V was clipped by 2 bases and J by 0 bases, with 12 bases between them. Written as DNA, the CDR3 is TGTGCCAGCAGTTACGGGTCGGGGGCCAGCACAGATACGCAGTATTTT. Translated: CASSYGSGASTDTQYF.

The rearrangement joins TRBV28 to TRBJ2-7, with 8 bases fitting TRBD1. V shed 4 bases, J shed 2 bases, and the junction held 4 bases outside the gene matches. CDR1 is MDHEN and CDR2 is SYDVKM in the germline V gene. The CDR3 spans 14 residues. The CDR3 region is CASSSGGNTYEQYF. CDR3 coding DNA: TGTGCCAGCAGTTCAGGGGGCAACACCTACGAGCAGTACTTC.

This clonotype was seen a few times. The chain recombines TRBV28 with TRBJ2-7, with D perhaps given as TRBD1 or TRBD2 (5 bases each). Trimming took off 5 bases at V and 3 bases at J, with 14 bases between the two ends. The length of the CDR3 is 14 residues. The germline V gene encodes CDR1 MDHEN and CDR2 SYDVKM. The CDR3 reads CASSPLGVGYEQYF. CDR3 nucleotide sequence: TGTGCCAGCAGTCCGCTGGGGGTCGGCTACGAGCAGTACTTC.